The text below deals with one T cell receptor (beta chain). This record belongs to a study of CXCR3-negative and CXCR3-positive naive CD8 T cells. The CDR3 runs to 15 residues. Per the germline V gene, CDR1 is SQVTM and CDR2 is ANQGSEA. TRB cDNA was prepared as libraries by UMI-labeled 5' RACE. TCRdb reworked the 5' RACE reads into one entry per CDR3 protein, no DNA. The table for this sample gives tens of thousands of distinct CDR3 sequences. Specimen: naive CXCR3- CD8+ T cells from blood. Subset in this sample: CD45RO-CCR7+CD27+CD95- naive CD8+ T cells lacking CXCR3 (TNR3-). The clonotype originates from a human donor in good health. Some clones in this sample may be carry-over from other donors' samples. The rearrangement uses TRBV29-1 and TRBJ2-1; no DNA is available, so the TRBD2 call from TCRdb remains unchecked. The CDR3 is CSVEASGSSYNEQFF.